These 31 T cell receptor beta chains originate from one sample sequenced in a study of regulatory T cells in long-lasting Graves disease (dated by TCRdb to the early 2020s). The protocol used for the library was multiplex PCR. The data were produced on an Illumina HiSeq 4000. iRepertoire HTBI primers and Arm-PCR amplification of CDR3 regions were used to construct TCR beta libraries. TCRdb ran its own pipeline on the public reads, namely fastp trimming at Q25 and MiXCR clone calling, and kept in-frame beta chains. Entries that share a CDR3 protein sequence are merged under the most common genes and DNA. The sample table contains 700,000 or so distinct CDR3 sequences; only one count was recorded for approximately 31% of them. The ten largest clones take up about two fifths of the sample. According to the study, the label for this sample's time point signals: persistent/refractory GD, antithyroid drugs over 5 years with positive TRAb. RNA was extracted from PBMCs in TRIzol for both TCR sequencing and RNA sequencing.

Here the sequenced sample was peripheral blood mononuclear cells (PBMCs), taken when the disease was refractory, from a patient treated with antithyroid drugs. The receptors were sampled from a female donor with Graves disease.

At least ten counts were recorded for this clonotype. The chain joins TRBV28 to TRBJ1-5, with D uncertain. The V gene's germline CDR1 is MDHEN and CDR2 SYDVKM. V was cut by 2 bases and J by 3 bases, with 8 bases left in between. The CDR3 is made up of 14 amino acids. CDR3 bases: TGTGCCAGCAGTTTAGTCCTCTTCAATCAGCCCCAGCATTTT. Amino acid sequence: CASSLVLFNQPQHF.

The rearrangement links TRBV6-1 to TRBJ1-4; maybe TRBD1 (5 bases). CDR1 and CDR2 (germline): MNHNS, SASEGT. Trimming removed 2 bases from V and 11 bases from J, with 9 bases in between. The CDR3 has 12 residues. CDR3 DNA: TGTGCCAGCAGTGAACAGGGTGTGAAACTGTTTTTT. Translating gives CASSEQGVKLFF.

This clonotype was counted ten times or more. With a much larger clone just one base away, this may be a read error. The chain has TRBV28 and TRBJ1-2; a possible D gene is TRBD1 (5 bases). Germline V lookup: CDR1 MDHEN, CDR2 SYDVKM. CDR3 length equals 13 residues. Trimming stripped 3 bases from V and 2 bases from J, with 7 bases between. The CDR3 DNA reads as TGTGCCAGCAGTTTGCCAGGGAACTATGGCTACACCTTC. Translated, it gives CASSLPGNYGYTF.

The chain carries TRBV28 and TRBJ1-1, with 7 bases lining up with TRBD1. The germline V gene encodes CDR1 MDHEN and CDR2 SYDVKM. This CDR3 is 17 amino acids long. With V trimmed by 3 bases and J by 1 base, 11 bases remained unmatched. The CDR3 nucleotides are TGTGCCAGCAGTTTCAGGACAGGACTTGCCGGGAACACTGAAGCTTTCTTT. This translates into CASSFRTGLAGNTEAFF. The full variable domain, completed using reference TRBV28 and TRBJ1-1, is DVKVTQSSRYLVKRTGEKVFLECVQDMDHENMFWYRQDPGLGLRLIYFSYDVKMKEKGDIPEGYSVSREKKERFSLILESASTNQTSMYLCASSFRTGLAGNTEAFFGQGTRLTVV.

The sample holds many counts of this clonotype. V is TRBV11-2 and J is TRBJ1-6; D gene uncertain. V was clipped by 3 bases and J by 4 bases, with 4 bases between them. The CDR3 extends over 13 amino acids. Germline CDR1 is SGHAT and CDR2 is FQNNGV. The CDR3 DNA reads as TGTGCCAGCAGCTTGGATTATAATTCACCCCTCCACTTT. Translation: CASSLDYNSPLHF. Full variable domain (remainder filled in from reference TRBV11-2 and TRBJ1-6): EAGVAQSPRYKIIEKRQSVAFWCNPISGHATLYWYQQILGQGPKLLIQFQNNGVVDDSQLPKDRFSAERLKGVDSTLKIQPAKLEDSAVYLCASSLDYNSPLHFGNGTRLTVT.

The CDR3 region has the DNA TGTGCCAGCAGTTTATATCAGGGTTCAACTGAAGCTTTCTTT. As protein: CASSLYQGSTEAFF. V usage is TRBV27 and J usage is TRBJ1-1; D is possibly TRBD1 (5 bases). The CDR3 loop spans 14 amino acids. Germline V gene sequence: CDR1 MNHEY, CDR2 SMNVEV (reference sequence). V lost 1 base to trimming and J lost 5 bases, with 11 bases between them.

This clonotype was found a few times. The V gene is TRBV30, the J gene TRBJ1-5; 10 bases are a match to TRBD1. The CDR3 sequence is 15 residues long. The germline gives CDR1 GTSNPN, CDR2 SVGIG (reference sequence). Germline trimming cut 2 bases from V and 8 bases from J; bases unmatched to any gene: 9. CDR3 nucleotide sequence: TGTGCCTGGAGTCACCGGGACAGGGGCCCGAAGCCCCAGCATTTT. This translates into CAWSHRDRGPKPQHF.

CDR3 loop: CASSEVSGTSGAERPYEQYF. The CDR3 DNA is TGTGCCAGCAGTGAAGTGTCCGGGACTAGCGGGGCCGAGCGCCCCTACGAGCAGTACTTC. The rearrangement uses TRBV25-1 and TRBJ2-7, with 13 positions matching TRBD2. Trimming took 2 bases from V and 2 from J; bases not matched to a gene: 15. This CDR3 has 20 residues. Per the germline V gene, CDR1 is MGHDK and CDR2 is SYGVNS.

This clonotype was seen many times. The J gene is TRBJ1-2, the V gene TRBV6-1; no clear D. CDR3 length: 14 amino acids. The V and J ends lost 6 bases and 5 bases respectively, with 16 bases between them. Looked up from germline, CDR1 is MNHNS and CDR2 is SASEGT. This CDR3 is CASRLQGLQYGYTF. The CDR3 nucleotides read TGTGCCAGCAGACTTCAAGGCCTTCAGTATGGCTACACCTTC.

This chain joins TRBV29-1 and TRBJ2-7; 9 nucleotides match TRBD1. The germline gives CDR1 SQVTM, CDR2 ANQGSEA. The CDR3 runs 13 residues. The ends lost 6 bases at V and 0 bases at J; junction bases unmatched: 3. CDR3 sequence reads: CSVVTGGSYEQYF. CDR3 nucleotide sequence: TGCAGCGTCGTGACAGGGGGCTCCTACGAGCAGTACTTC.

In this sample, this clonotype turned up many times. This chain joins TRBV10-2 and TRBJ1-2; TRBD1 matches at 7 bases. V shed 3 bases, J shed 4 bases, and the junction held 11 bases outside the gene matches. This CDR3 comprises 16 residues. Germline-derived CDR1 and CDR2 are WSHSY and SAAADI. CDR3 loop: CASSDLLSWDSYGYTF. The CDR3 nucleotides read TGCGCCAGCAGTGATCTCCTCTCCTGGGACAGCTATGGCTACACCTTC.

V usage is TRBV4-1 and J usage is TRBJ1-5; no definite D call. This CDR3 has 13 amino acids. With 6 bases removed from V and 8 bases from J, the gap between germline ends came to 14 bases. The germline V gene has CDR1 MGHRA and CDR2 YSYEKL. The CDR3: CASSSTRVEPQHF. CDR3 DNA: TGCGCCAGCAGTTCTACCCGGGTAGAGCCCCAGCATTTT.

This chain connects TRBV18 to TRBJ1-4; D gene ambiguous. CDR1 and CDR2 from the germline V gene are KGHSH and LQKENI. The CDR3 loop spans 15 amino acids. V lost 6 bases to trimming and J lost 7 bases, with 18 bases between them. The CDR3 reads CASSPTRLSAEKLFF. The CDR3 DNA sequence: TGTGCCAGCTCTCCTACCCGGTTGAGTGCTGAAAAACTGTTTTTT.

This sequence joins TRBV6-9 and TRBJ2-2; TRBD1 matches at 10 bases. The CDR3 runs 18 residues. Germline trimming cut 3 bases from V and 5 bases from J; bases unmatched to any gene: 12. Germline CDR1 MNHGY, CDR2 SVAAGI. The CDR3 nucleotides read TGTGCCAGCAGTTACTCTAGGGCGAGACAGGGGGCTACCGGGGAGCTGTTTTTT. This translates into CASSYSRARQGATGELFF.

This clonotype was recorded many times. The chain's CDR3 is CASSARDLTEAFF. The CDR3 coding sequence is TGTGCCAGCAGCGCCCGGGACCTAACTGAAGCTTTCTTT. The rearrangement links TRBV11-3 to TRBJ1-1, with D perhaps matching TRBD1 (5 bases). There are 13 residues in the CDR3. Germline V gene lookup returns CDR1 SGHNT and CDR2 YENEEA. V lost 5 bases to trimming and J lost 5 bases, with 12 bases between them.

In nucleotides, the CDR3 is TGTGCCAGCAGTGTAACAGTAAGGTCGGCTGGAAACACCATATATTTT. Amino acids: CASSVTVRSAGNTIYF. The chain has TRBV6-1 and TRBJ1-3; D is undetermined. Trimming cost V 4 bases and J 2 bases, with 15 bases left between them. From germline, CDR1 is MNHNS and CDR2 SASEGT. The CDR3 is made up of 16 amino acids.

A few counts support this clonotype. The chain combines TRBV5-1 with TRBJ1-4; TRBD1 is a possible D gene (6 bases). V was clipped by 3 bases and J by 3 bases, with 15 bases between them. The CDR3 has 16 amino acids. The germline gives CDR1 SGHRS, CDR2 YFSETQ. CDR3 sequence: CASSYGGGRSNEKLFF. Written as DNA, the CDR3 is TGCGCCAGCAGCTACGGGGGCGGGCGATCTAATGAAAAACTGTTTTTT. The complete variable domain, with remaining parts taken from reference TRBV5-1 and TRBJ1-4, reads KAGVTQTPRYLIKTRGQQVTLSCSPISGHRSVSWYQQTPGQGLQFLFEYFSETQRNKGNFPGRFSGRQFSNSRSEMNVSTLELGDSALYLCASSYGGGRSNEKLFFGSGTQLSVL.

The V call is TRBV10-3, the J call TRBJ1-2, with D hard to call. CDR3 length: 12 amino acids. The germline gives CDR1 ENHRY, CDR2 SYGVKD. Trimming shortened V by 10 bases and J by 4 bases, and 13 bases separated the two germline ends. DNA of the CDR3: TGTGCCACCGGGATGGATATCTATGGCTACACCTTC. Translating it yields CATGMDIYGYTF.

V and J are TRBV2 and TRBJ2-2, with 13 bases lining up with TRBD2. This CDR3 is 17 amino acids long. J was trimmed by 5 bases and V by 6 bases; bases with no gene match: 9. From germline, CDR1 is SNHLY and CDR2 FYNNEI. This CDR3 reads CASSGTSGTRGTGELFF. The CDR3 nucleotides read TGTGCCAGCAGCGGGACTAGCGGGACACGAGGGACCGGGGAGCTGTTTTTT.

This clonotype was seen at least ten times. The chain recombines TRBV2 with TRBJ1-1, with D unclear. This CDR3 is 13 amino acids long. The germline V gene has CDR1 SNHLY and CDR2 FYNNEI. V lost 8 bases, J lost 5 bases, and 15 bases lay in between. The CDR3: CASEEVPGTEAFF. As DNA, the CDR3 is TGTGCCAGCGAGGAAGTCCCTGGGACTGAAGCTTTCTTT. The full variable domain, with the rest looked up from reference TRBV2 and TRBJ1-1, is EPEVTQTPSHQVTQMGQEVILRCVPISNHLYFYWYRQILGQKVEFLVSFYNNEISEKSEIFDDQFSVERPDGSNFTLKIRSTKLEDSAMYFCASEEVPGTEAFFGQGTRLTVV.

V gene TRBV3-1 combines with J gene TRBJ2-3; possibly TRBD1 for D (6 bases). Trimming left V 4 bases short and J 3 bases short, with 11 bases between. Germline V gene lookup returns CDR1 LGHDT and CDR2 YNNKEL (reference sequence). CDR3 length: 14 residues. The chain's CDR3 is CASSRSGQTDTQYF. The CDR3, as DNA: TGTGCCAGCAGCCGATCCGGACAGACAGATACGCAGTATTTT.

Only a few counts were recorded for this clonotype. V and J are TRBV6-5 and TRBJ2-7; 8 positions agree with TRBD1. Germline values: CDR1 MNHEY, CDR2 SVGAGI. V trimming: 1 base; J trimming: 4 bases; junction bases outside the gene matches: 3. The CDR3 has 14 residues. CDR3 amino acids: CASSYFGQGYEQYF. The CDR3, as DNA: TGTGCCAGCAGTTACTTCGGACAGGGATACGAGCAGTACTTC.

This clonotype came up many times. This sequence joins TRBV12-3 or TRBV12-4 and TRBJ2-7; D tentatively reads TRBD1 or TRBD2 (6 bases each). The CDR3 extends over 13 amino acids. V lost 7 bases to trimming and J lost 6 bases, with 16 bases between them. The CDR3 bases are TGTGCCAGCACCGAAGGGGGGTATAGCGAGCAGTACTTC. It specifies CASTEGGYSEQYF.

The CDR3 spells CASSGRSGRDGEYF. The CDR3 DNA reads as TGTGCCAGCAGTGGCCGATCGGGACGGGATGGGGAGTACTTC. The chain recombines TRBV27 with TRBJ2-7; D is perhaps TRBD1 or TRBD2 (5 bases each). The CDR3 spans 14 residues. Trimming removed 5 bases from V and 11 bases from J, with 22 bases in between. CDR1 MNHEY and CDR2 SMNVEV come from the germline V gene (reference sequence).

This clonotype has a handful of counts. The chain combines TRBV5-4 with TRBJ1-1, with D unresolved. CDR1 SGHNT and CDR2 YYREEE come from the germline V gene (reference sequence). CDR3 size: 14 residues. V lost 4 bases and J 1 base, leaving 11 bases between the germline ends. The CDR3: CASSLPYGNTEAFF. The CDR3 DNA sequence: TGTGCCAGCAGCCTCCCGTACGGGAACACTGAAGCTTTCTTT.

As for this clonotype: This could be a read error, since a much larger clone is one nucleotide away. V and J are TRBV20-1 and TRBJ1-1; 7 bases align to TRBD1. The J call is uncertain, as TRBJ1-6 better fits the DNA end. CDR3 length: 14 residues. Germline loops: CDR1 DFQATT, CDR2 SNEGSKA (reference sequence). The DNA for the CDR3 is TGCAGTGCTCCGCCGACAGGGCTCGATCCACCCCTCCACTTT. It codes for CSAPPTGLDPPLHF.

This clonotype was observed a few times. The CDR3 sequence: CASSLAPGTGHGYTF. The CDR3 DNA sequence: TGTGCCAGCAGCTTAGCCCCCGGGACAGGGCATGGCTACACCTTC. The genes are TRBV7-9 and TRBJ1-2; TRBD1 matches 9 bases. The CDR3 length is 15 residues. Germline loops: CDR1 SEHNR, CDR2 FQNEAQ (reference sequence). Losses at the gene ends were 0 bases for V and 6 bases for J; bases not matched to a gene: 5.

This chain links TRBV10-3 with TRBJ2-2; TRBD1 aligns across 10 bases. The CDR3 sequence is 14 residues long. The ends lost 8 bases at V and 5 bases at J; junction bases unmatched: 5. Per the germline V gene, CDR1 is ENHRY and CDR2 is SYGVKD. CDR3 region: CAIPGQGETGELFF. CDR3 nucleotide sequence: TGTGCCATCCCTGGACAGGGGGAAACCGGGGAGCTGTTTTTT.

At least ten counts were recorded for this clonotype. The chain is built from TRBV20-1 and TRBJ1-4; 10 positions match TRBD1. CDR3 length equals 13 residues. Germline V gene sequence: CDR1 DFQATT, CDR2 SNEGSKA (reference sequence). DNA of the CDR3: TGCAGCGTACGGGGACAGGGGAACGAAAAACTGTTTTTT. It codes for CSVRGQGNEKLFF.

The chain's CDR3 is CASSSNWTGPRSYEQYF. The CDR3 DNA is TGTGCCAGCAGCTCAAACTGGACAGGGCCTCGCTCCTACGAGCAGTACTTC. The chain recombines TRBV7-9 with TRBJ2-7; 8 nucleotides line up with TRBD1. The J segment lost 0 bases and the V segment lost 4 bases, leaving 11 bases of the junction unmatched. From germline, CDR1 is SEHNR and CDR2 FQNEAQ (reference sequence). CDR3 length: 17 amino acids.

J is TRBJ1-1 and V is TRBV20-1; D unresolved. CDR3 length: 11 amino acids. V was clipped by 6 bases and J by 6 bases, with 11 bases between them. Germline CDR1 reads DFQATT; CDR2 reads SNEGSKA (reference sequence). The DNA of the CDR3 is TGCAGTGCCCTGACATTTGCTGAAGCTTTCTTT. It encodes CSALTFAEAFF.